The TCR beta chain under discussion was sequenced for a study of CD8 T cells in Susac syndrome. Study observations and caveats: The study acknowledged a relatively small number of individuals in its TCR sequencing and HLA analysis.

In the case of this clonotype: Antigen specificity is unknown.

The authors carried out high-throughput sequencing of TCR beta. They applied it to CD8+ and CD4+ T cells obtained from blood. Negative magnetic isolation gave CD8+ and CD4+ cells; FACS enriched CD8+ TEMRA. Germline CDR1 and CDR2: SEHNR and FQNEAQ (reference sequence). Trimming took off 4 bases at V and 2 bases at J, with 12 bases between the two ends. The CDR3 contains 14 residues. RNA amounts of 0.5 to 1 ug underwent reverse transcription with random hexamers. Multiplex PCR with immunoSEQ amplified the TCR beta CDR3 across 54 Vbeta and 13 Jbeta. TCRdb reprocessed the immunoSEQ multiplex PCR reads via MiXCR and lists one record per CDR3 protein. This sample yields some 300,000 distinct CDR3 sequences, of which approximately 91% are seen a single time; more than 0.15% belongs to the top ten.

The chain carries TRBV7-9 and TRBJ2-7, with D tentatively TRBD1 (6 bases). The sample was CD8+ T cells from PBMCs. The sequence was collected from a human donor with multiple sclerosis. The CDR3 loop is CASSSLQGTYEQYF. DNA for the CDR3: TGTGCCAGCAGCTCATTACAGGGTACCTACGAGCAGTACTTC.